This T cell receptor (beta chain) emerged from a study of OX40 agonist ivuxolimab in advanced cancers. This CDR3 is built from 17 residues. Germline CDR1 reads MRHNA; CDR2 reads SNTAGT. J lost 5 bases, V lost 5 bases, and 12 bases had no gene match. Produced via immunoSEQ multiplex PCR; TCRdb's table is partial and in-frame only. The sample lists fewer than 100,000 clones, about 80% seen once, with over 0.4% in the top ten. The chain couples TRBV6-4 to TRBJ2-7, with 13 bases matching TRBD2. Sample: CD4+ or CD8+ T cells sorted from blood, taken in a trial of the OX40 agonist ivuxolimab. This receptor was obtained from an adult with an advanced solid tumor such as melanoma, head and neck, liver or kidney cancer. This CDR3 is CASSQTSGGTLSHEQYV. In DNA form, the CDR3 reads TGTGCCAGCAGTCAGACTAGCGGGGGGACCTTATCCCACGAGCAGTACGTC.